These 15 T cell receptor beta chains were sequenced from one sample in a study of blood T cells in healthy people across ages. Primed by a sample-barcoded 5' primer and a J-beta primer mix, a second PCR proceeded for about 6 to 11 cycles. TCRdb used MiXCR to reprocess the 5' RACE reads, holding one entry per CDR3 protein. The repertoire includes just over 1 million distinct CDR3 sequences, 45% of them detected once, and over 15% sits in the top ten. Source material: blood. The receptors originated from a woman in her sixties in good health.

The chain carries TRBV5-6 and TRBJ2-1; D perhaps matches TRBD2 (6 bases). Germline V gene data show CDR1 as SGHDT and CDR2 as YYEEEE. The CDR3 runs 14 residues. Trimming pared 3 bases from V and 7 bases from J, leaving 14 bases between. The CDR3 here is CASSSPLSGNEQFF. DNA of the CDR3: TGTGCCAGCAGCTCCCCGTTGAGCGGGAATGAGCAGTTCTTC.

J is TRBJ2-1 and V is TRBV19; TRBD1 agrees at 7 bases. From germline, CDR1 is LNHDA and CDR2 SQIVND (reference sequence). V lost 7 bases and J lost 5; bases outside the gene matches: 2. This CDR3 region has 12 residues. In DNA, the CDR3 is TGTGCCAGTAAGACAGGGAACAATGAGCAGTTCTTC. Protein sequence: CASKTGNNEQFF.

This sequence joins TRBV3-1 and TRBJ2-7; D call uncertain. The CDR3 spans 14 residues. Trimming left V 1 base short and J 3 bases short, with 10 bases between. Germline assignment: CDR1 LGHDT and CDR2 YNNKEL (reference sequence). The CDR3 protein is CASSQASLNYEQYF. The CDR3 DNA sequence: TGTGCCAGCAGCCAAGCCTCCCTCAACTACGAGCAGTACTTC.

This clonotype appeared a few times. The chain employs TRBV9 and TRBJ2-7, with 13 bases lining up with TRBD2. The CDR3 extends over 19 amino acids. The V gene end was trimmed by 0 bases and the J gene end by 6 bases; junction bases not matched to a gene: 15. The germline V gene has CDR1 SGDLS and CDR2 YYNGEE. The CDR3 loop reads CASSVEGIGLAGALSEQYF. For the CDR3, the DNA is TGTGCCAGCAGCGTAGAGGGAATTGGACTAGCGGGAGCTTTGAGCGAGCAGTACTTC.

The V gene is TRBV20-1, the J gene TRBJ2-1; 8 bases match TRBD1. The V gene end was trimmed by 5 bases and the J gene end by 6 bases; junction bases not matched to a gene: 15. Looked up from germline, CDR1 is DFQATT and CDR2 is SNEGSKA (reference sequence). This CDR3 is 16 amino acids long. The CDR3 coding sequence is TGCAGTGCTTACCCGTTTGACAGGGGTATGGTCAATGAGCAGTTCTTC. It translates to CSAYPFDRGMVNEQFF.

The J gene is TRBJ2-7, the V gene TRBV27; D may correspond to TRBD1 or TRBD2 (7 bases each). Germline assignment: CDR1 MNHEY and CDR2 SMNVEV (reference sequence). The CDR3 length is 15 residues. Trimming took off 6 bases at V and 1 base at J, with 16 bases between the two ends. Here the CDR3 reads CASSPGGQPSYEQYF. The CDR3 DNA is TGTGCCAGCAGCCCGGGGGGACAGCCTTCCTACGAGCAGTACTTC.

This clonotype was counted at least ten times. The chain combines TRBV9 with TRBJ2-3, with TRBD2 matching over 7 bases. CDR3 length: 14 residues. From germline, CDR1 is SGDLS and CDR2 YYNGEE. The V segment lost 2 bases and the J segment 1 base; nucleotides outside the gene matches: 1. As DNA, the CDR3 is TGTGCCAGCAGCGTTAGCGGGCGCACAGATACGCAGTATTTT. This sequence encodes CASSVSGRTDTQYF.

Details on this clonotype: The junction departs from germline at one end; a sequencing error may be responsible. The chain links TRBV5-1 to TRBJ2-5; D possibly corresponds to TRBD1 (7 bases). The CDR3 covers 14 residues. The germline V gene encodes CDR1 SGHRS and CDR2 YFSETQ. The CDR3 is CASSLEGAGETQYF. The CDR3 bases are TGTGCCAGCAGCTTGGAGGGGGCTGGTGAGACCCAGTACTTC. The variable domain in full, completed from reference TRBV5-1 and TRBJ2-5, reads KAGVTQTPRYLIKTRGQQVTLSCSPISGHRSVSWYQQTPGQGLQFLFEYFSETQRNKGNFPGRFSGRQFSNSRSEMNVSTLELGDSALYLCASSLEGAGETQYFGPGTRLLVL.

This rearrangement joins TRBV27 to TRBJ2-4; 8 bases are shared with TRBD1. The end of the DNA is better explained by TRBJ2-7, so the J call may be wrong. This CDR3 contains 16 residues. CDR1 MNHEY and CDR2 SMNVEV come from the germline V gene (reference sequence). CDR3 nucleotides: TGTGCCAGCAGTTTACGACAGGGGACCCTTTACTACGAGCAGTACTTC. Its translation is CASSLRQGTLYYEQYF.

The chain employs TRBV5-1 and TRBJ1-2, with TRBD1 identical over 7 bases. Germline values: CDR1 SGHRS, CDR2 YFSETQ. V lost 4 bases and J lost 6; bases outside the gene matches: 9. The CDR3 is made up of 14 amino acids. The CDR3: CASSPQGERNGYTF. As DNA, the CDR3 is TGCGCCAGCAGCCCCCAGGGGGAAAGGAATGGCTACACCTTC. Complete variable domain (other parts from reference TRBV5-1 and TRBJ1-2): KAGVTQTPRYLIKTRGQQVTLSCSPISGHRSVSWYQQTPGQGLQFLFEYFSETQRNKGNFPGRFSGRQFSNSRSEMNVSTLELGDSALYLCASSPQGERNGYTFGSGTRLTVV.

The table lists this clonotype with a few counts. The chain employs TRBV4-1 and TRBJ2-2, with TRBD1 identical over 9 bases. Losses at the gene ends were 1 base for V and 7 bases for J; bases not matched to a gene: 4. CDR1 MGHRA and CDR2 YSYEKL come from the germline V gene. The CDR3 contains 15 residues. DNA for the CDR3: TGCGCCAGCAGCCAAGGGACAGGGGTGATCGGGGAGCTGTTTTTT. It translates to CASSQGTGVIGELFF.

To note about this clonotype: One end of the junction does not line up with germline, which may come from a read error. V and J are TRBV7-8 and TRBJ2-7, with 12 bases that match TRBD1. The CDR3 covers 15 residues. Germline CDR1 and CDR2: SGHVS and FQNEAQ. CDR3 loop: CASNLGGTGGHEQYF. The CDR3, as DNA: TGTGCCAGCAACTTAGGGGGGACAGGGGGCCACGAGCAGTACTTC.

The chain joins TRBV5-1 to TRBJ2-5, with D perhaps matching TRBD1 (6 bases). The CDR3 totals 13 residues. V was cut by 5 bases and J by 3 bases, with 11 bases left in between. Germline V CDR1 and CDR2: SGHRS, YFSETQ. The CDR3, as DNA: TGCGCCAGCAGTTGGACAGAGGAAGAGACCCAGTACTTC. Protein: CASSWTEEETQYF.

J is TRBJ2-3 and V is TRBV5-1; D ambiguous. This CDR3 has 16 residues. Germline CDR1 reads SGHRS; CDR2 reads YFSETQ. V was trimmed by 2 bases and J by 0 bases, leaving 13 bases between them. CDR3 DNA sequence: TGCGCCAGCAGCTTCAGGATCACCCCAAGCACAGATACGCAGTATTTT. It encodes CASSFRITPSTDTQYF.

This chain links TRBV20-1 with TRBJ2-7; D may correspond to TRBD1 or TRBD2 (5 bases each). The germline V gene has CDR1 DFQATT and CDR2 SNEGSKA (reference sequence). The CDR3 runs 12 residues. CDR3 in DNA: TGCAGCGTTCGGGACCCCACCTACGAGCAGTACTTC. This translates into CSVRDPTYEQYF.